Listed below are T cell receptor beta chains from one sample, sequenced in a study of blood T cell repertoires in COVID-19. TCRdb's table, derived via immunoSEQ multiplex PCR, lists solely in-frame clones and lacks some. This table holds 120,000 or so clones, 90% found once. Source material: peripheral blood. These receptors originate from a man between 50 and 59 years old with active COVID-19. CDR3s include the opening cysteine and the closing phenylalanine or tryptophan. The D gene is left open where the match is weak. Some rows have no size entry. The others give once, few or many, or a class for an expanded clone.

CDR3aa: CSVRETRGTYNEQFF
CDR3nt: TGCAGCGTTAGGGAGACCAGGGGTACCTACAATGAGCAGTTCTTC
j_gene: TRBJ2-1
v_gene: TRBV29-1
abundance: NA
d_gene: NA

CDR3aa: CASSVVGQGGTGELFF
CDR3nt: TGTGCCAGCAGCGTAGTTGGGCAGGGTGGTACCGGGGAGCTGTTTTTT
j_gene: TRBJ2-2
v_gene: TRBV9
abundance: NA
d_gene: NA

CDR3aa: CASSHSIDTEAFF
CDR3nt: TGTGCCAGCAGCCATTCTATAGACACTGAAGCTTTCTTT
j_gene: TRBJ1-1
v_gene: TRBV7-3
abundance: NA
d_gene: NA

CDR3aa: CASSKSSGTGPDEQYF
CDR3nt: TGCGCCAGCAGCAAGAGTTCCGGGACAGGACCAGATGAGCAGTACTTC
j_gene: TRBJ2-7
v_gene: TRBV5-1
abundance: few
d_gene: TRBD1

CDR3aa: CASRPSGRVTDTQYF
CDR3nt: TGTGCCAGTAGACCTAGCGGGAGGGTAACAGATACGCAGTATTTT
j_gene: TRBJ2-3
v_gene: TRBV19
abundance: few
d_gene: TRBD2

CDR3aa: CASGTSWYEQYF
CDR3nt: TGTGCCAGCGGGACTAGTTGGTACGAGCAGTACTTC
j_gene: TRBJ2-7
v_gene: TRBV7-9
abundance: NA
d_gene: TRBD2

CDR3aa: CSANRMGQGSNEQFF
CDR3nt: TGCAGCGCCAACAGAATGGGACAGGGGAGCAATGAGCAGTTCTTC
j_gene: TRBJ2-1
v_gene: TRBV29-1
abundance: NA
d_gene: TRBD1

CDR3aa: CASSLSLASHNEQFF
CDR3nt: TGTGCCAGCAGCTTAAGCCTAGCGAGCCACAATGAGCAGTTCTTC
j_gene: TRBJ2-1
v_gene: TRBV7-9
abundance: NA
d_gene: NA

CDR3aa: CASSMLQGKGTEAFF
CDR3nt: TGTGCCAGTAGTATGTTACAGGGGAAAGGGACTGAAGCTTTCTTT
j_gene: TRBJ1-1
v_gene: TRBV19
abundance: NA
d_gene: TRBD1

CDR3aa: CATTRQETQYF
CDR3nt: TGTGCCACCACAAGACAAGAGACCCAGTACTTC
j_gene: TRBJ2-5
v_gene: TRBV28
abundance: NA
d_gene: NA

CDR3aa: CASSTPSASSYNEQFF
CDR3nt: TGTGCCAGCAGTACCCCTAGCGCGAGCTCCTACAATGAGCAGTTCTTC
j_gene: TRBJ2-1
v_gene: TRBV27
abundance: NA
d_gene: NA

CDR3aa: CASSIRGVTDTQYF
CDR3nt: TGTGCCAGTAGTATACGCGGGGTTACAGATACGCAGTATTTT
j_gene: TRBJ2-3
v_gene: TRBV19
abundance: NA
d_gene: NA

CDR3aa: CASSPSKIYGYTF
CDR3nt: TGTGCCAGCAGCCCATCAAAAATTTATGGCTACACCTTC
j_gene: TRBJ1-2
v_gene: TRBV5-6
abundance: NA
d_gene: NA

CDR3aa: CASEETGLGGNTIYF
CDR3nt: TGTGCCAGCGAAGAGACAGGGCTAGGAGGAAACACCATATATTTT
j_gene: TRBJ1-3
v_gene: TRBV6-6
abundance: few
d_gene: TRBD1

CDR3aa: CASSLTSGGNTGELFF
CDR3nt: TGTGCCAGCAGCCTCACTAGCGGGGGGAACACCGGGGAGCTGTTTTTT
j_gene: TRBJ2-2
v_gene: TRBV7-3
abundance: NA
d_gene: TRBD2

CDR3aa: CASRGPSRQGERYGYTF
CDR3nt: TGTGCCAGCAGGGGTCCGTCAAGGCAGGGTGAACGGTATGGCTACACCTTC
j_gene: TRBJ1-2
v_gene: TRBV5-8
abundance: NA
d_gene: NA

CDR3aa: CASSLARSGEQFF
CDR3nt: TGTGCCAGCAGCTTAGCGCGATCGGGGGAGCAGTTCTTC
j_gene: TRBJ2-1
v_gene: TRBV7-8
abundance: NA
d_gene: NA

CDR3aa: CASSQGRSSGNTIYF
CDR3nt: TGTGCCAGCAGCCAGGGCCGTAGCTCTGGAAACACCATATATTTT
j_gene: TRBJ1-3
v_gene: TRBV6-5
abundance: NA
d_gene: NA

CDR3aa: CASTLRGGSEQFF
CDR3nt: TGTGCCAGCACCCTAAGGGGAGGGAGTGAGCAGTTCTTC
j_gene: TRBJ2-1
v_gene: TRBV12-3/TRBV12-4
abundance: NA
d_gene: TRBD2

CDR3aa: CASSFTGRPNTEAFF
CDR3nt: TGCGCCAGCAGTTTCACAGGGCGGCCGAACACTGAAGCTTTCTTT
j_gene: TRBJ1-1
v_gene: TRBV4-1
abundance: NA
d_gene: NA

CDR3aa: CASSRQEITDTQYF
CDR3nt: TGTGCCAGCAGTAGACAGGAGATCACAGATACGCAGTATTTT
j_gene: TRBJ2-3
v_gene: TRBV27
abundance: NA
d_gene: NA

CDR3aa: CASNDGGSNYGYTF
CDR3nt: TGTGCCAGCAACGACGGAGGATCCAACTATGGCTACACCTTC
j_gene: TRBJ1-2
v_gene: TRBV6-5
abundance: NA
d_gene: NA

CDR3aa: CASCRASTDTQYF
CDR3nt: TGTGCCAGCTGCAGGGCAAGCACAGATACGCAGTATTTT
j_gene: TRBJ2-3
v_gene: TRBV12-3/TRBV12-4
abundance: NA
d_gene: NA

CDR3aa: CASRSSGSWETQYF
CDR3nt: TGTGCCAGCAGGTCTAGCGGGAGTTGGGAGACCCAGTACTTC
j_gene: TRBJ2-5
v_gene: TRBV2
abundance: NA
d_gene: TRBD2

CDR3aa: CASSFKAGGSYNEQFF
CDR3nt: TGTGCCAGCAGCTTTAAAGCGGGAGGGTCCTACAATGAGCAGTTCTTC
j_gene: TRBJ2-1
v_gene: TRBV11-2
abundance: NA
d_gene: TRBD2

CDR3aa: CASSQRDFYNEQFF
CDR3nt: TGTGCCAGCTCCCAGCGGGACTTCTACAATGAGCAGTTCTTC
j_gene: TRBJ2-1
v_gene: TRBV27
abundance: NA
d_gene: TRBD2

CDR3aa: CASSQGRETGELFF
CDR3nt: TGCGCCAGCAGCCAAGGTCGGGAGACCGGGGAGCTGTTTTTT
j_gene: TRBJ2-2
v_gene: TRBV4-1
abundance: NA
d_gene: NA

CDR3aa: CASSQRTGTRSYNEQFF
CDR3nt: TGTGCCAGCAGTCAACGAACCGGGACTAGATCCTACAATGAGCAGTTCTTC
j_gene: TRBJ2-1
v_gene: TRBV6-2/TRBV6-3
abundance: NA
d_gene: TRBD2

CDR3aa: CASSLDSSGNTIYF
CDR3nt: TGTGCCAGCAGCCTGGACAGCTCTGGAAACACCATATATTTT
j_gene: TRBJ1-3
v_gene: TRBV9
abundance: NA
d_gene: NA

CDR3aa: CASSSTGAYNEQFF
CDR3nt: TGTGCCAGCAGTTCGACAGGGGCCTACAATGAGCAGTTCTTC
j_gene: TRBJ2-1
v_gene: TRBV2
abundance: NA
d_gene: TRBD1

CDR3aa: CASSSGGGFEDTGELFF
CDR3nt: TGTGCCAGCAGCTCGGGGGGGGGCTTCGAGGACACCGGGGAGCTGTTTTTT
j_gene: TRBJ2-2
v_gene: TRBV7-8
abundance: once
d_gene: TRBD2

CDR3aa: CASREGSGEKVGYTF
CDR3nt: TGTGCCAGCAGGGAGGGGTCGGGGGAAAAAGTTGGCTACACCTTC
j_gene: TRBJ1-2
v_gene: TRBV11-2
abundance: NA
d_gene: NA

CDR3aa: CASTRSGTGVGSNQPQHF
CDR3nt: TGTGCCAGTACTCGATCCGGGACAGGGGTTGGGAGCAATCAGCCCCAGCATTTT
j_gene: TRBJ1-5
v_gene: TRBV19
abundance: NA
d_gene: TRBD1

CDR3aa: CAISESEGEIYGYTF
CDR3nt: TGTGCCATCAGTGAGTCGGAGGGAGAGATCTATGGCTACACCTTC
j_gene: TRBJ1-2
v_gene: TRBV10-3
abundance: once
d_gene: NA

CDR3aa: CASSFPGQQETQYF
CDR3nt: TGCGCCAGCAGCTTCCCCGGACAACAAGAGACCCAGTACTTC
j_gene: TRBJ2-5
v_gene: TRBV5-1
abundance: NA
d_gene: NA

CDR3aa: CASSLGQGAETQYF
CDR3nt: TGTGCCAGCAGCCTGGGACAGGGGGCGGAGACCCAGTACTTC
j_gene: TRBJ2-5
v_gene: TRBV7-9
abundance: NA
d_gene: TRBD1

CDR3aa: CASSPSGTSGPNEQFF
CDR3nt: TGTGCCAGCTCACCATCTGGGACTAGCGGACCTAATGAGCAGTTCTTC
j_gene: TRBJ2-1
v_gene: TRBV18
abundance: NA
d_gene: TRBD2

CDR3aa: CASSEGRRETQYF
CDR3nt: TGCGCCAGCAGCGAGGGGAGGAGAGAGACCCAGTACTTC
j_gene: TRBJ2-5
v_gene: TRBV10-2
abundance: NA
d_gene: NA

CDR3aa: CASSYQEQGSRYF
CDR3nt: TGTGCCAGCAGTTACCAGGAGCAGGGGAGCCGGTACTTC
j_gene: TRBJ2-7
v_gene: TRBV6-6
abundance: NA
d_gene: NA

CDR3aa: CASTGTQTGELFF
CDR3nt: TGTGCCAGCACCGGGACACAGACCGGGGAGCTGTTTTTT
j_gene: TRBJ2-2
v_gene: TRBV2
abundance: NA
d_gene: NA

CDR3aa: CATSSPGGEGPANVLTF
CDR3nt: TGTGCCACCAGCAGCCCCGGGGGAGAGGGCCCCGCCAACGTCCTGACTTTC
j_gene: TRBJ2-6
v_gene: TRBV15
abundance: NA
d_gene: NA

CDR3aa: CASSFNGGTTEQFF
CDR3nt: TGTGCCAGCAGCTTTAACGGGGGGACCACTGAGCAGTTCTTC
j_gene: TRBJ2-1
v_gene: TRBV7-3
abundance: NA
d_gene: TRBD2

CDR3aa: CASSLVGANEQFF
CDR3nt: TGCGCCAGCAGCTTGGTAGGGGCCAATGAGCAGTTCTTC
j_gene: TRBJ2-1
v_gene: TRBV5-1
abundance: NA
d_gene: NA

CDR3aa: CASSQGSGGAADTQYF
CDR3nt: TGTGCCAGCAGCCAAGGGAGCGGGGGGGCCGCAGATACGCAGTATTTT
j_gene: TRBJ2-3
v_gene: TRBV4-2
abundance: NA
d_gene: TRBD2

CDR3aa: CASSLPRQGIYNEQFF
CDR3nt: TGTGCCAGCAGCTTACCGCGACAGGGCATCTACAATGAGCAGTTCTTC
j_gene: TRBJ2-1
v_gene: TRBV7-8
abundance: NA
d_gene: TRBD1

CDR3aa: CASSYSLVAGYNEQFF
CDR3nt: TGTGCCAGCAGTTACTCTCTTGTGGCGGGATACAATGAGCAGTTCTTC
j_gene: TRBJ2-1
v_gene: TRBV6-5
abundance: NA
d_gene: NA

CDR3aa: CATSDRTGLGYGYTF
CDR3nt: TGTGCCACCAGTGACCGGACAGGGCTCGGCTATGGCTACACCTTC
j_gene: TRBJ1-2
v_gene: TRBV24-1
abundance: NA
d_gene: TRBD1

CDR3aa: CASSLDGVGNSPLHF
CDR3nt: TGTGCCAGCAGCTTAGATGGAGTGGGTAATTCACCCCTCCACTTT
j_gene: TRBJ1-6
v_gene: TRBV7-9
abundance: once
d_gene: NA

CDR3aa: CASSPSPAGLNYGYTF
CDR3nt: TGTGCCAGCAGCCCCTCCCCGGCAGGGTTGAACTATGGCTACACCTTC
j_gene: TRBJ1-2
v_gene: TRBV5-5
abundance: NA
d_gene: NA

CDR3aa: CASSFHSTGELFF
CDR3nt: TGTGCCAGCAGCTTCCACAGCACCGGGGAGCTGTTTTTT
j_gene: TRBJ2-2
v_gene: TRBV6-5
abundance: NA
d_gene: NA

CDR3aa: CSVRSGTGSTGELFF
CDR3nt: TGCAGCGTTAGATCCGGGACAGGGAGCACCGGGGAGCTGTTTTTT
j_gene: TRBJ2-2
v_gene: TRBV29-1
abundance: NA
d_gene: TRBD1

CDR3aa: CASSTGTGRVSPLHF
CDR3nt: TGTGCCAGCAGCACGGGGACAGGGAGAGTTTCACCCCTCCACTTT
j_gene: TRBJ1-6
v_gene: TRBV7-2
abundance: NA
d_gene: TRBD1